The TCR beta chain under discussion was sequenced for a study of resident and recirculating memory T cells in vitiligo (dated by TCRdb to the late 2010s). In terms of the full investigation: The study took epidermis from shave biopsies of two lesional and two nonlesional sites, plus PBMCs, from each of a few stable vitiligo patients for TCR beta sequencing. Human TCR beta sequencing was used to test whether specific clones in lesional vitiligo skin differed from clones in nonlesional skin and blood. Right before genomic DNA was extracted using the Qiagen DNeasy Blood & Tissue Kit, the samples were homogenized with no cell sorting step.

Study-level results and caveats: Clonality was not the same from one vitiligo lesion to another, and no unique dominant TCR clone turned up. Overlap and correlation analysis found no significant repertoire overlap between any two biopsies, even biopsies from the same patient, apart from each lesion compared with itself. Working out how much the T cell clones identified in the vitiligo lesions and the human Trm versus Tcm pools each contribute will require future mechanistic studies. Because TCR sequences were not shared across biopsy sites or across patients, the findings suggest that different lesions are infiltrated by different T cell clones, a pattern described as private specificity.

From the cysteine through the phenylalanine, the CDR3 covers 17 amino acids. Kept here is only the CDR3 DNA, which spans 51 bases and is read in frame from base 1. From V the trimming removes 4 bases and from J it removes 1 base, while the gene matches leave 11 bases of the junction unaccounted for. CDR1 and CDR2, per the germline V gene, are MDHEN and SYDVKM. A patient's vitiligo counted as stable when the lesions had not changed at all during the previous 6 months. To qualify as stable, patients additionally needed to show no confetti depigmentation, which is a clinical sign of active vitiligo. Any patient who had received treatment in the previous three months was excluded. PBMCs were isolated from heparinized blood by Ficoll density gradient centrifugation and then flash-frozen. On this clone: What this receptor recognizes is not known. Per-base quality was not reported, and no clone a single base away is much larger than it.

TCR beta chains were amplified from genomic DNA with the immunoSEQ hsTCRB kit. Sequencing of TCR beta libraries was performed on an Illumina MiSeq instrument by the immunoSEQ service. In the authors' own workflow: The immunoSEQ Analyzer was used to analyze the repertoire data. Held by TCRdb, this immuneACCESS table contains in-frame sequences only and omits some clones. Under half of the omission traces to an unresolved V gene where checked; the cause of the rest is unknown. V, J and clone size reflect that table, while D and trimming were determined from the DNA. For this sample the table gives 75,000 to 95,000 clones, of which about 91% were detected only once. The ten biggest clones cover approximately 5.4% of the sample.

The chain uses TRBV28 and TRBJ1-2, with 8 central nucleotides matching TRBD1. The TCR originated in a male donor with vitiligo. The sample comprised blood. The encoded CDR3 is CASSSTPGTGFNYGYTF. At the DNA level, the sequence is TGTGCCAGCAGTTCCACACCCGGGACAGGCTTTAACTATGGCTACACCTTC.